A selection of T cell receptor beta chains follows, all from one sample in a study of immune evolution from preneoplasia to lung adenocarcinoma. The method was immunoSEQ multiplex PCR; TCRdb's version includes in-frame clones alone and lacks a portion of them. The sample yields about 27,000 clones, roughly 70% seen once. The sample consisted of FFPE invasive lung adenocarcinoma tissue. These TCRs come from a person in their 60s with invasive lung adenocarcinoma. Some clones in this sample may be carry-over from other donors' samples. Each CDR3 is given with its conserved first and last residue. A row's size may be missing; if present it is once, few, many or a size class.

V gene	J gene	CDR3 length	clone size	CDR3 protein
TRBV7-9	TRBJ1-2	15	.	CASSLPWRGENGYTF
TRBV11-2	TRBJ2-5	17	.	CASSPPGQGVGRETQYF
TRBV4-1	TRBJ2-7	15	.	CASSQAPPLINEQYF
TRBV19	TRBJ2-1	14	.	CASSGTGDYNEQFF
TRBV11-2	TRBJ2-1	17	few	CASSSLAGGGSYNEQFF
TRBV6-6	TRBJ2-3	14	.	CASSLRTSSDTQYF
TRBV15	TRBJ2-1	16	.	CATKGSGRTVKSEQFF
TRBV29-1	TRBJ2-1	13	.	CSAAALEGSEQFF
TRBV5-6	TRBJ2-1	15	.	CASSFGLAGVYEQFF
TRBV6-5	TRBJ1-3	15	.	CASSYSRGSRNTIYF
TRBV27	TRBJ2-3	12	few	CASSSREDTQYF
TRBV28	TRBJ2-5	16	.	CASSLIRAGPQETQYF
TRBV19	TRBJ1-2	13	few	CASSITRDGGYTF
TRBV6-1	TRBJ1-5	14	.	CASTGGHSNQPQHF
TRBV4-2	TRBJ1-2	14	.	CASSLDISGNRYTF
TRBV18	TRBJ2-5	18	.	CASSPLPSSGRRGETQYF
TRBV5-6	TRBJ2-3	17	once	CASSLFPGGDPTDTQYF
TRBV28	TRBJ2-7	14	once	CASSTGTSGRKQYF
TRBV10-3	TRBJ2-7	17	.	CAISESGLGTGSYEQYF
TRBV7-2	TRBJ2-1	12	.	CASSPTNSPPFF
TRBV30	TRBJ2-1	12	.	CAWSDRDSAQFF
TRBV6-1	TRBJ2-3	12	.	CASLIGGDTQYF
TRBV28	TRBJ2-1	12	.	CATETGPSEQFF
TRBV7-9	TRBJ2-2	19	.	CASRSKRAPGQGNTGELFF
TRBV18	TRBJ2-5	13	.	CASSPGLEETQYF
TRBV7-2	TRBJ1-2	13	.	CASRLGQNYGYTF
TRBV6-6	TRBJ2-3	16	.	CASSYSTGQGRDTQYF
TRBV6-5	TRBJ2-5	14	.	CASSYSRGEGTQYF
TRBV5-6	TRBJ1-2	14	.	CASCRRARSYGYTF
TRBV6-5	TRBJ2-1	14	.	CASSPRTSGRAEFF
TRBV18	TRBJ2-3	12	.	CASSPESDTQYF
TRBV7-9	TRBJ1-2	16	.	CASSPGAGQASYGYTF
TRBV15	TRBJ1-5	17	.	CATSRVAAWTLGQPQHF
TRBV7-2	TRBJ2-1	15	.	CASSQLGTSGSLGIF
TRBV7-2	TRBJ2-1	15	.	CASSLAQGPNNEQFF
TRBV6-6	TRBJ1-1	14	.	CASSYFQGNTEAFF
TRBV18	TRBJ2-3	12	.	CASSPYTDTQYF
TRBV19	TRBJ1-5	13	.	CASSPSGDQPQHF
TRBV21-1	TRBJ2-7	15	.	CASSKDAGTPYEQYF
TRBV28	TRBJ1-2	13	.	CASRPYQTGGYTF
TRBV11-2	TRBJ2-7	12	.	CASSLGAYEQYF
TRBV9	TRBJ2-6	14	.	CASSSPAGANVLTF
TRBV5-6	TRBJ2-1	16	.	CASSLDSGRIYNEQFF
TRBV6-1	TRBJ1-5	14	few	CASSEQGSGQPQHF
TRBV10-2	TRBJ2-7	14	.	CASVRTSGSNEQYF
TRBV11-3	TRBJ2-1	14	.	CASRSSGLYNEQFF
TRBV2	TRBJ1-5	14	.	CASRGGTGIQPQHF
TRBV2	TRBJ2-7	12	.	CASSVPTYEQYF
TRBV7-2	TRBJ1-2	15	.	CASSPGRQANYGYTF
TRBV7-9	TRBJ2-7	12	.	CASSGGATYHRF
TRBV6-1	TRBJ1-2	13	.	CASSGQGLGGYTF
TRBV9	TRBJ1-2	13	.	CASTRTGSYGYTF
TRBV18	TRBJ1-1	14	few	CASSPPTGGTEAFF
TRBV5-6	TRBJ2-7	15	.	CASSYLAGRSREQYF
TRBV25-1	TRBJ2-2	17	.	CASSDLGRTMNTGELFF
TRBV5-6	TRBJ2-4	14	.	CASSLGAAKNIQYF
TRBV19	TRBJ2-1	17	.	CASSGRGGKGAYNEQFF